This TCR beta chain derives from a study of T cells after yellow fever vaccination. Whole-study results and caveats: Clones from primary vaccination mostly reappeared after the booster (around 96% CD4, about 88% CD8). Shared CD4/CD8 clonotypes were a small share, likely from convergent recombination. Contamination of FACS-sorted repertoires by abundant clonotypes from the bulk population could occur.

Between the trimmed V and J ends, which lost 3 bases and 10 bases, there was a span of 14 bases. The CDR3 consists of 13 residues. Germline-derived CDR1 and CDR2 are LNHNV and YYDKDF (reference sequence). This clonotype was seen a few times. Its antigen is undetermined. It was through 5'RACE template switching that TCR cDNA was made, with a universal primer site and UMIs added. TCRdb re-called the 5' RACE reads with MiXCR, one entry per CDR3 protein. This table has 340,000 or so distinct CDR3 sequences, around 12% appearing once. This sequence was found in a man aged 18 to 29 who received the YFV17D yellow fever vaccine. The rearrangement uses TRBV15 and TRBJ2-3, with D possibly TRBD2 on 5 matching bases. Sequencing used CD4+ T cells sorted from PBMCs, obtained 15 days after the yellow fever booster vaccination. Here the CDR3 reads CATSSEVQRAQYF. CDR3 bases: TGTGCCACCAGCAGCGAAGTCCAGAGGGCGCAGTATTTT.